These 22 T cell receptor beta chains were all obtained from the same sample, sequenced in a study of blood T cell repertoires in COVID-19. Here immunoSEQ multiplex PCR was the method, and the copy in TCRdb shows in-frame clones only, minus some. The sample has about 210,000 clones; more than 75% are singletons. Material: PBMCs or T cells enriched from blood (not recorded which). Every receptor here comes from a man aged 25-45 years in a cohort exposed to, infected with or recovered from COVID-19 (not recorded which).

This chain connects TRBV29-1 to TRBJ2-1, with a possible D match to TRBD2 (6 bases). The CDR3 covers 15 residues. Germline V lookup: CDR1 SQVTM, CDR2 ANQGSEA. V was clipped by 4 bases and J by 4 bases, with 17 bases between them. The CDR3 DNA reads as TGCAGCGTTGTTCCTTTAGGGACTTATTACAATGAGCAGTTCTTC. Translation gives CSVVPLGTYYNEQFF.

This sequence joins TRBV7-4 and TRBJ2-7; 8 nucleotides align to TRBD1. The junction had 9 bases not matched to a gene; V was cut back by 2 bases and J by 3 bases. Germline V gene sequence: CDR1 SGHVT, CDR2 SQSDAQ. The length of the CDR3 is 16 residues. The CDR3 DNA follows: TGTGCCAGCAGCTTATTCGGGACAGGTCCCATCTACGAGCAGTACTTC. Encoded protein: CASSLFGTGPIYEQYF.

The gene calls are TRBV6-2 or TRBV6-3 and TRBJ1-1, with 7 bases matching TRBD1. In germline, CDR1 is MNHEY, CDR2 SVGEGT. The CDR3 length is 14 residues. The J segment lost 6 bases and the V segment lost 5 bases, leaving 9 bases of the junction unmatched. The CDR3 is CASSLLQGRPEAFF. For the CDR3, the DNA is TGTGCCAGCAGTCTATTACAGGGGAGGCCTGAAGCTTTCTTT.

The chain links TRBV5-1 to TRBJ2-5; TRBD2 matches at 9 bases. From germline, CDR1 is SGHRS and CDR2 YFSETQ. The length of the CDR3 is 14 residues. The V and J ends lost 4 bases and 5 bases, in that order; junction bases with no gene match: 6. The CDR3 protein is CASSHSGSGETQYF. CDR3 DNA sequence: TGCGCCAGCAGCCATAGCGGGAGCGGGGAGACCCAGTACTTC.

The CDR3 DNA sequence: TGTGCCAGCAGTTACAATGGTGCTAGCGGGAGGGTAAATGAGCAGTTCTTC. This codes for CASSYNGASGRVNEQFF. The chain employs TRBV6-2 or TRBV6-3 and TRBJ2-1; 12 nucleotides line up with TRBD2. Trimming cost V 2 bases and J 7 bases; bases outside gene matches: 9. Per the germline V gene, CDR1 is MNHEY and CDR2 is SVGEGT. This CDR3 comprises 17 residues.

This CDR3 reads CASSQGQGPRETQYF. CDR3 sequence (DNA): TGTGCCAGCAGCCAGGGACAGGGGCCTAGGGAGACCCAGTACTTC. This chain connects TRBV7-9 to TRBJ2-5, with 10 bases identical to TRBD1. Germline V gives CDR1 SEHNR, CDR2 FQNEAQ (reference sequence). The J segment lost 5 bases and the V segment lost 5 bases, leaving 8 bases of the junction unmatched. CDR3 length equals 15 residues.

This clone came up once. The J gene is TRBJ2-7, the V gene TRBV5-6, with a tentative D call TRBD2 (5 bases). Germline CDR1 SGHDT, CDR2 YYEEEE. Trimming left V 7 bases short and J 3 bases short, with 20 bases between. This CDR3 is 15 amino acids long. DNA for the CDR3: TGTGCCAGCCGTTGGGGAGCCCAGATTCTCTACGAGCAGTACTTC. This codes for CASRWGAQILYEQYF.

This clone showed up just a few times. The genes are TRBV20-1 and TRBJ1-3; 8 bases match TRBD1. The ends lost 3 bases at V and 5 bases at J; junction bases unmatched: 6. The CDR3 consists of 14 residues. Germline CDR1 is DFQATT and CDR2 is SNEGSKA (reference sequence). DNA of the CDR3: TGCAGTGCTAGTCTCCAGGGGGCGAGAAACACCATATATTTT. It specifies CSASLQGARNTIYF.

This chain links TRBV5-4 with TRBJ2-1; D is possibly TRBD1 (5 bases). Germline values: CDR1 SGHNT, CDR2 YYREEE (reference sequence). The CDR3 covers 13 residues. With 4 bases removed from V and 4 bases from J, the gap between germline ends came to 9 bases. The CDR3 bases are TGTGCCAGCAGCACGGACACATACAATGAGCAGTTCTTC. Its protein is CASSTDTYNEQFF.

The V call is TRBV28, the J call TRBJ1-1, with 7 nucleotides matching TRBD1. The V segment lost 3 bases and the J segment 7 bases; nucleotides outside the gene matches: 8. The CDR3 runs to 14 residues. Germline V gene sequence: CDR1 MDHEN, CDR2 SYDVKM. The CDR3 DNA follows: TGTGCCAGCAGTTTTTACAGGGGAAGGGGTGAAGCTTTCTTT. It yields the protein CASSFYRGRGEAFF.

The CDR3 nucleotides are TGCGCCAGCAGCTTCGTAACTAGCGGGTACGAGCAGTACTTC. Protein sequence: CASSFVTSGYEQYF. The chain recombines TRBV5-1 with TRBJ2-7; 9 nucleotides match TRBD2. CDR3 length: 14 amino acids. Germline loops: CDR1 SGHRS, CDR2 YFSETQ. J lost 4 bases, V lost 2 bases, and 4 bases had no gene match.

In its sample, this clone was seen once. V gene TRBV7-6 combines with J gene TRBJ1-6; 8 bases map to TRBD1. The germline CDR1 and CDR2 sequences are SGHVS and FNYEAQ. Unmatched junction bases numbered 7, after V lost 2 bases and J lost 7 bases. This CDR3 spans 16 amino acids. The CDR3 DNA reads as TGTGCCAGCAGCTTATCTTCCAGGGGGCAGAATTCACCCCTCCACTTT. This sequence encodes CASSLSSRGQNSPLHF.

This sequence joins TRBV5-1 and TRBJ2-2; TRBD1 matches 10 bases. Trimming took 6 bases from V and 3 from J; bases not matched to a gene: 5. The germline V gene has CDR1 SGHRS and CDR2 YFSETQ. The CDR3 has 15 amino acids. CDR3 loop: CASILGQGDTGELFF. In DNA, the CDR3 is TGCGCCAGCATCTTAGGACAGGGGGACACCGGGGAGCTGTTTTTT.

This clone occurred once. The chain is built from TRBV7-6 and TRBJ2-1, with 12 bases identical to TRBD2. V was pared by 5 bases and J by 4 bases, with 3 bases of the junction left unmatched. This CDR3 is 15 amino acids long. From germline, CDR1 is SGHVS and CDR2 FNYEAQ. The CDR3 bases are TGTGCCAGCAGCCCCACTAGCGGGAGGTACAATGAGCAGTTCTTC. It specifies CASSPTSGRYNEQFF.

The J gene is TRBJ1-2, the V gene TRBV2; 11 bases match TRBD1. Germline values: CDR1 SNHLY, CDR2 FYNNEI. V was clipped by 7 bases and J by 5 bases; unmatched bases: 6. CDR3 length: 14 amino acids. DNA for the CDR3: TGTGCCAGCACGGACAGGGGGCGAGAATATGGCTACACCTTC. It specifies CASTDRGREYGYTF.

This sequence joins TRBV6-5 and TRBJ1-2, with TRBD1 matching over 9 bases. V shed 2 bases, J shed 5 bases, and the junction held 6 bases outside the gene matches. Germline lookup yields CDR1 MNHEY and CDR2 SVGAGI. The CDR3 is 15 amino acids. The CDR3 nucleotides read TGTGCCAGCAGTTACCCTGGACAGGGGACTTATGGCTACACCTTC. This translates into CASSYPGQGTYGYTF.

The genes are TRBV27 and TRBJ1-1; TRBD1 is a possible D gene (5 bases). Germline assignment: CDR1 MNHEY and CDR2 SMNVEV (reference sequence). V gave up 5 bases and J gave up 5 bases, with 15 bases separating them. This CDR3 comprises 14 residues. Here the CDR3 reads CASSPGSRGTEAFF. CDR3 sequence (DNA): TGTGCCAGCAGTCCTGGATCCCGGGGGACTGAAGCTTTCTTT.

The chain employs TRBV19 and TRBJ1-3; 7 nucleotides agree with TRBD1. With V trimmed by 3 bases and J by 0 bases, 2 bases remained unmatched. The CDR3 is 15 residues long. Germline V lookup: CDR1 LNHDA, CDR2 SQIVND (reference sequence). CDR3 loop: CASSMGQYSGNTIYF. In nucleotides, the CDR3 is TGTGCCAGTAGTATGGGACAGTACTCTGGAAACACCATATATTTT.

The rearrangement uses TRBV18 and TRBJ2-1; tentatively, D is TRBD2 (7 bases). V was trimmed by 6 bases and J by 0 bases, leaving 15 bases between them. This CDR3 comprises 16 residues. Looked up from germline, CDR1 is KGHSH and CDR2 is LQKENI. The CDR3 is CASSPKGGGSYNEQFF. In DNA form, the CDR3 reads TGTGCCAGCTCCCCGAAGGGGGGGGGCTCCTACAATGAGCAGTTCTTC.

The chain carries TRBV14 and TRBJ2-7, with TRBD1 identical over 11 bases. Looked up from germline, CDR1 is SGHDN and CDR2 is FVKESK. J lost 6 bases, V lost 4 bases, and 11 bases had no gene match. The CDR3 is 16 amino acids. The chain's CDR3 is CASSPDRGRITGEQYF. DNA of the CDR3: TGTGCCAGCAGCCCGGACAGGGGGCGCATCACGGGCGAGCAGTACTTC.

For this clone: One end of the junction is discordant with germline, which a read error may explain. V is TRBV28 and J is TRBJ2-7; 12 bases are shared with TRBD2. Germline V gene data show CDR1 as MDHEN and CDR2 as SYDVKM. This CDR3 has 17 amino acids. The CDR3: CASTGQNSGLAGWARVF. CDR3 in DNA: TGTGCCAGCACGGGACAGAACTCTGGACTAGCGGGATGGGCGCGCGTCTTC.

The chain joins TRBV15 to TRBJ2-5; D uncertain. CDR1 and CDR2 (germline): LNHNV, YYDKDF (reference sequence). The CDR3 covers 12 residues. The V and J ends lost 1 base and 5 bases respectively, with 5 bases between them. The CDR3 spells CATSRGAETQYF. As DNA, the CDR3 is TGTGCCACCAGCAGAGGAGCGGAGACCCAGTACTTC.